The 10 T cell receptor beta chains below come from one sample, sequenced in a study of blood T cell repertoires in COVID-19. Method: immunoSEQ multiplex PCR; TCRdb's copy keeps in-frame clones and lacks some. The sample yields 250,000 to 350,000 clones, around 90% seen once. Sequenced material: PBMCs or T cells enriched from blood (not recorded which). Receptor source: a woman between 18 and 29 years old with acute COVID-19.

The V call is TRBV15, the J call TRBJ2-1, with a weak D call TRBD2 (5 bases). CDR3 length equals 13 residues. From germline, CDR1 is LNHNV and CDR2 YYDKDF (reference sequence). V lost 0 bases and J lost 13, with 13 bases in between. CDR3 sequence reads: CATSRERAGPQFF. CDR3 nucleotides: TGTGCCACCAGCAGAGAGCGGGCAGGCCCTCAGTTCTTC.

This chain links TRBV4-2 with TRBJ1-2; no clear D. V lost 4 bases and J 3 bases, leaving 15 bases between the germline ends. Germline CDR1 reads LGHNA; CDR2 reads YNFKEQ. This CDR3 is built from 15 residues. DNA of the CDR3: TGTGCCAGCAGCCCCGGACTGTCGGACTACTATGGCTACACCTTC. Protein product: CASSPGLSDYYGYTF.

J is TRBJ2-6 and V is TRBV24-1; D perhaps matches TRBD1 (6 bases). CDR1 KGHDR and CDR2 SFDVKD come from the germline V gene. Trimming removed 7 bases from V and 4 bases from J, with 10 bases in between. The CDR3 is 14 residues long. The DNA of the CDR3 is TGTGCCACCAGCAGGGGATACGGGGCCAACGTCCTGACTTTC. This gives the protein CATSRGYGANVLTF.

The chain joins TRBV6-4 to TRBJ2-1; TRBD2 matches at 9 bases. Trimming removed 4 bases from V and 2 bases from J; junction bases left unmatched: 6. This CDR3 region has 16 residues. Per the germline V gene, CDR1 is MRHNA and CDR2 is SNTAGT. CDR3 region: CASSVRASGAYNEQFF. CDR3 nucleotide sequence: TGTGCCAGCAGTGTAAGGGCTAGCGGGGCCTACAATGAGCAGTTCTTC.

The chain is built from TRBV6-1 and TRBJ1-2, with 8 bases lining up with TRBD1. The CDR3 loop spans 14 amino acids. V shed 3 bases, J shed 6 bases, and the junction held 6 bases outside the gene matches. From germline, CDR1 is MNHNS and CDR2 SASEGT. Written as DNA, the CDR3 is TGTGCCAGCAGTGATGGGACAGGACCGAATGGCTACACCTTC. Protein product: CASSDGTGPNGYTF.

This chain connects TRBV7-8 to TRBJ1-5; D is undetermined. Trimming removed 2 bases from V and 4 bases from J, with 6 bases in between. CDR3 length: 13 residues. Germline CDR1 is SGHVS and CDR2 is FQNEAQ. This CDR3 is CASSLRDNQPQHF. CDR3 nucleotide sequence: TGTGCCAGCAGCTTACGGGATAATCAGCCCCAGCATTTT. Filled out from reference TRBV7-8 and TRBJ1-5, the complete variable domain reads GAGVSQSPRYKVAKRGQDVALRCDPISGHVSLFWYQQALGQGPEFLTYFQNEAQLDKSGLPSDRFFAERPEGSVSTLKIQRTQQEDSAVYLCASSLRDNQPQHFGDGTRLSIL.

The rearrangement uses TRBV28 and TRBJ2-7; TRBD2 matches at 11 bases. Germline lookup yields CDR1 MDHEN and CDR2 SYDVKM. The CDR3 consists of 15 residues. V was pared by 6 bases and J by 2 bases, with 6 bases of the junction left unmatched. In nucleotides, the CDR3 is TGTGCCAGCAGCCGTCTAGCGGGAGGCCCCTACGAGCAGTACTTC. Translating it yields CASSRLAGGPYEQYF.

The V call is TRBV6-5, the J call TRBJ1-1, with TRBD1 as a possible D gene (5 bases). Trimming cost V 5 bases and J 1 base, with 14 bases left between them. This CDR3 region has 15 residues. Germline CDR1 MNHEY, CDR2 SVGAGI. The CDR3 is CASSPLGEGNTEAFF. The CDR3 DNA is TGTGCCAGCAGTCCCTTAGGGGAGGGGAACACTGAAGCTTTCTTT.

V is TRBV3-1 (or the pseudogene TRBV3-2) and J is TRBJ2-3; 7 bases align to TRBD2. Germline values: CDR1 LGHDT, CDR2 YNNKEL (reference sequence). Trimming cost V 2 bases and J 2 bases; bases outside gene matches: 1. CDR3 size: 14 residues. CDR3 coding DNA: TGTGCCAGCAGCCAAAGGGACTACACAGATACGCAGTATTTT. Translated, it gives CASSQRDYTDTQYF.

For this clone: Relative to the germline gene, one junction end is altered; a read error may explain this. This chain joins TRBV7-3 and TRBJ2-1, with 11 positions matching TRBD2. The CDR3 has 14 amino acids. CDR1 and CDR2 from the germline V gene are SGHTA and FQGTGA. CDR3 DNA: TGTGCCAGCACCTTAGCGGGAGGGGGCGATGAGCAGTTCTTC. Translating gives CASTLAGGGDEQFF.